Presented here are 18 T cell receptor beta chains from one specimen sequenced in a study of post-analysis software for immune sequencing data. Notes on the study in general: A few TRBV segments occurring more often in patients than controls included TRBV5-6, TRBV5-1 and TRBV20-1.

Sequencing libraries made from TCR beta cDNA carried unique molecular identifiers. TCRdb recomputed calls from the PCR reads with MiXCR, one row per CDR3 protein. Altogether 400,000 to 500,000 distinct CDR3 sequences are present, 30% to 40% being singletons, with the ten largest covering approximately 7.7%. These TCRs are of unknown antigen specificity. The sequenced sample was blood. These receptors all come from a girl aged 2-10 years with multiple sclerosis.

J is TRBJ2-5 and V is TRBV20-1; D is possibly TRBD1 (5 bases). Germline V gene lookup returns CDR1 DFQATT and CDR2 SNEGSKA (reference sequence). The CDR3 consists of 11 residues. CDR3 nucleotides: TGCAGCTGCAGGGCGGTAGAGACCCAGTACTTC. Its translation: CSCRAVETQYF.

The J gene is TRBJ2-3, the V gene TRBV7-8; TRBD2 aligns across 7 bases. Germline V gives CDR1 SGHVS, CDR2 FQNEAQ. The CDR3 length is 17 residues. Unmatched junction bases numbered 12, after V lost 4 bases and J lost 2 bases. The CDR3 DNA is TGTGCCAGCAGCTCCTCCTTCGGAGCGGGGACCACAGATACGCAGTATTTT. It is translated as CASSSSFGAGTTDTQYF. Looking up the rest from reference TRBV7-8 and TRBJ2-3 gives the full variable domain: GAGVSQSPRYKVAKRGQDVALRCDPISGHVSLFWYQQALGQGPEFLTYFQNEAQLDKSGLPSDRFFAERPEGSVSTLKIQRTQQEDSAVYLCASSSSFGAGTTDTQYFGPGTRLTVL.

This chain connects TRBV19 to TRBJ1-5; unclear D gene. CDR1 and CDR2 from the germline V gene are LNHDA and SQIVND (reference sequence). V lost 3 bases and J lost 6, with 9 bases in between. The CDR3 spans 13 residues. The CDR3 loop reads CASSMESAQPQHF. The CDR3 coding sequence is TGTGCCAGTAGTATGGAGTCGGCTCAGCCCCAGCATTTT.

This clonotype has just a few counts. This sequence joins TRBV12-3 or TRBV12-4 and TRBJ2-1, with D perhaps matching TRBD1 or TRBD2 (7 bases each). Trimming took off 5 bases at V and 2 bases at J, with 16 bases between the two ends. The CDR3 totals 16 residues. For the CDR3, the DNA is TGTGCCAGCAGTAGGACTAGAGGGGGCCCCTACAATGAGCAGTTCTTC. It codes for CASSRTRGGPYNEQFF.

This clonotype was seen a handful of times. This sequence joins TRBV28 and TRBJ2-3; no clear D gene. The CDR3 has 14 residues. Trimming removed 3 bases at V and 8 bases at J, with 15 bases between. Germline V gene data show CDR1 as MDHEN and CDR2 as SYDVKM. The CDR3 DNA reads as TGTGCCAGCAGTTTTGAAGCTTTGAAGCCTACGCAGTATTTT. As protein: CASSFEALKPTQYF.

This clonotype was found a few times. The gene calls are TRBV12-3 or TRBV12-4 and TRBJ2-5; tentative D call: TRBD2 (6 bases). The ends were cut back, 6 bases at V and 0 bases at J, with 8 bases in the middle. The CDR3 sequence is 13 residues long. The chain's CDR3 is CASREGNQETQYF. In nucleotides, the CDR3 is TGTGCCAGCAGGGAGGGCAACCAAGAGACCCAGTACTTC.

This chain connects TRBV20-1 to TRBJ2-7, with D uncertain. The closer fit of TRBJ2-4 to the DNA end suggests the J call may be wrong. This CDR3 has 15 amino acids. CDR1 is DFQATT, CDR2 SNEGSKA, per germline (reference sequence). CDR3 region: CSASIMGRAKNIQYF. As DNA, the CDR3 is TGCAGTGCTAGTATTATGGGAAGGGCCAAAAACATTCAGTACTTC.

As for this clonotype: The junction departs from the called germline gene at one end, perhaps through a read error. The chain recombines TRBV28 with TRBJ2-7; perhaps TRBD2 as D (5 bases). The CDR3 has 14 residues. The germline CDR1 and CDR2 sequences are MDHEN and SYDVKM. CDR3 nucleotides: TGTACCAGCAGTCACGGACTCAGCTCCTACGAGCAGTACTTC. Translation gives CTSSHGLSSYEQYF.

This sequence joins TRBV15 and TRBJ1-5, with D unclear. The V and J ends lost 4 bases and 2 bases respectively, with 12 bases between them. Germline V gives CDR1 LNHNV, CDR2 YYDKDF (reference sequence). This CDR3 has 15 residues. Here the CDR3 DNA reads TGTGCCACCAGCACCTTATACACGGGCAATCAGCCCCAGCATTTT. It encodes CATSTLYTGNQPQHF.

The chain combines TRBV9 with TRBJ2-1; 11 bases match TRBD2. V shed 4 bases and J 2 bases; nucleotides not matched to a gene: 5. The CDR3 length is 16 residues. Germline V gene lookup returns CDR1 SGDLS and CDR2 YYNGEE. The CDR3 DNA reads TGTGCCAGCAGCTTCGGGACTAGCGGTACCTACAATGAGCAGTTCTTC. This codes for CASSFGTSGTYNEQFF.

The chain is built from TRBV7-9 and TRBJ2-1, with D maybe TRBD1 (5 bases). CDR1 and CDR2 from the germline V gene are SEHNR and FQNEAQ (reference sequence). The CDR3 spans 15 residues. V was cut by 6 bases and J by 5 bases, with 17 bases left in between. The CDR3 region is CASSFKGRVDNEQFF. The CDR3 DNA follows: TGTGCCAGCAGTTTCAAAGGCAGGGTGGACAATGAGCAGTTCTTC.

The CDR3: CSAEVGLAFYEQYF. The CDR3 DNA follows: TGCAGTGCCGAGGTGGGACTAGCGTTCTACGAGCAGTACTTC. This chain uses TRBV20-1 with TRBJ2-7, with 10 nucleotides matching TRBD2. After removal of 6 bases from V and 3 bases from J, the junction contained 8 bases not matched to a gene. CDR1 DFQATT and CDR2 SNEGSKA come from the germline V gene (reference sequence). There are 14 residues in the CDR3.

This clonotype has more than one count but fewer than ten. The chain uses TRBV15 and TRBJ2-1; D is tentatively TRBD1 or TRBD2 (5 bases each). This CDR3 comprises 17 residues. V lost 4 bases and J lost 0, with 16 bases in between. Germline assignment: CDR1 LNHNV and CDR2 YYDKDF (reference sequence). DNA of the CDR3: TGTGCCACCAGCACTCGGGGCCTTACGAGCTCCTACAATGAGCAGTTCTTC. As protein: CATSTRGLTSSYNEQFF.

This clonotype was observed a few times. The chain carries TRBV27 and TRBJ2-1, with D perhaps matching TRBD2 (6 bases). The length of the CDR3 is 14 residues. In germline, CDR1 is MNHEY, CDR2 SMNVEV (reference sequence). V was pared by 5 bases and J by 4 bases, with 12 bases between. This CDR3 reads CASSAIADYNEQFF. The CDR3 nucleotides are TGTGCCAGCAGTGCTATAGCGGATTACAATGAGCAGTTCTTC.

This clonotype was seen ten or more times. This chain's CDR3 is CAISDPATARGTEAFF. CDR3 DNA: TGTGCCATCAGTGACCCAGCGACAGCCCGAGGAACTGAAGCTTTCTTT. This chain joins TRBV10-3 and TRBJ1-1, with D perhaps TRBD1 (5 bases). Trimming took off 3 bases at V and 5 bases at J, with 19 bases between the two ends. The CDR3 totals 16 residues. CDR1 ENHRY and CDR2 SYGVKD come from the germline V gene.

The V and J genes are TRBV6-5 and TRBJ1-1, with 10 bases fitting TRBD1. Trimming took 10 bases from V and 7 from J; bases not matched to a gene: 6. From germline, CDR1 is MNHEY and CDR2 SVGAGI. The CDR3 consists of 12 residues. Here the CDR3 reads CATSGTGVEAFF. The DNA of the CDR3 is TGTGCCACTTCCGGGACAGGGGTTGAAGCTTTCTTT.

This clonotype turned up a few times. V is TRBV11-2 and J is TRBJ2-1; D is possibly TRBD1 (5 bases). Germline V gene sequence: CDR1 SGHAT, CDR2 FQNNGV. The CDR3 consists of 16 residues. V lost 5 bases to trimming and J lost 1 base, with 15 bases between them. CDR3 residues: CASSRRRDRSYNEQFF. The CDR3 DNA follows: TGTGCCAGCAGCAGACGGCGAGACAGATCCTACAATGAGCAGTTCTTC.

This clonotype has a handful of counts. The chain employs TRBV12-3 or TRBV12-4 and TRBJ2-5, with TRBD1 matching over 8 bases. The junction had 11 bases not matched to a gene; V was cut back by 3 bases and J by 11 bases. There are 14 residues in the CDR3. CDR3: CASSLLGQGREQYF. In DNA, the CDR3 is TGTGCCAGCAGTTTGTTAGGACAGGGTCGAGAGCAGTACTTC.